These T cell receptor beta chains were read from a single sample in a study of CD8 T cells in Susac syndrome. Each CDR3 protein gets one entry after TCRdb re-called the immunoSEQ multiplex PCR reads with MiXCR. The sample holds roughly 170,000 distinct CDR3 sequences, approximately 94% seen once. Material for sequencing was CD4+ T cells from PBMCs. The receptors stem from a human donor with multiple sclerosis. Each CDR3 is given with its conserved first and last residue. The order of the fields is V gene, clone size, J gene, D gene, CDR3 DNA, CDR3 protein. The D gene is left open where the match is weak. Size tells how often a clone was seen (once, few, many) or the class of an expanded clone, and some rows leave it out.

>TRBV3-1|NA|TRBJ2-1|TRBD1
TGTGCCAGCAGCCAAAAACAGGGGATTCGTAATGAGCAGTTCTTC
CASSQKQGIRNEQFF
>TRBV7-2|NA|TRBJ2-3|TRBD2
TGTGCCAGCAGCGCAATGTCTGTGGGACTACTCACAGATACGCAGTATTTT
CASSAMSVGLLTDTQYF
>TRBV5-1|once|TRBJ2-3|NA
TGCGCCAGCAGCTTAGGGACTGGATCCCCCACAGATACGCAGTATTTT
CASSLGTGSPTDTQYF
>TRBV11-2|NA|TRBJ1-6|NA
TGTGCCAGCAGCTTACAGATCGGCTCCTATAATTCACCCCTCCACTTT
CASSLQIGSYNSPLHF
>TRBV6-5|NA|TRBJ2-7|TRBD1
TGTGCCAGCGGTCAACAGGGGAACCCCCGCGAGCAGTACTTC
CASGQQGNPREQYF
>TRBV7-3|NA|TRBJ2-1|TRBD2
TGTGCCAGCAGCTTAATGCCTAGCGGGAGATACAATGAGCAGTTCTTC
CASSLMPSGRYNEQFF
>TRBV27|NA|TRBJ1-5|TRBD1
TGTGCCAGCAGACCAGGGGGCCAGGGCAATCAGCCCCAGCATTTT
CASRPGGQGNQPQHF
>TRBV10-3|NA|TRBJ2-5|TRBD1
TGTGCCATCAGTTTCACTCCGGGACAGGGGGAAAAGACCCAGTACTTC
CAISFTPGQGEKTQYF
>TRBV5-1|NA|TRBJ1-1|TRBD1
TGCGCCAGCGGGAGGACAGGAGTGAACACTGAAGCTTTCTTT
CASGRTGVNTEAFF
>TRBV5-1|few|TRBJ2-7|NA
TGCGCCAGCAGCTTGGCTTTCTCCTACGAGCAGTACTTC
CASSLAFSYEQYF
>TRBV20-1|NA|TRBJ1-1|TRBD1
TGCAGTGCCACCGGGACAGCCTTCATGAACACTGAAGCTTTCTTT
CSATGTAFMNTEAFF
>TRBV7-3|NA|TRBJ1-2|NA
TGTGCCAGCAGCTCCCACGGGGGGGAAGATGGCTACACCTTC
CASSSHGGEDGYTF